The rows below give T cell receptor beta chains drawn from one sample of a study of cytotoxic CD8 clonotypes in ibrutinib-treated CLL. The repertoire was sequenced with immunoSEQ multiplex PCR; TCRdb's copy has only in-frame clones and lacks some. Among some 58,000 clones listed, about 65% were seen once. The starting material was PBMCs, obtained after 12 months of ibrutinib treatment. The receptors here all came from a human donor with chronic lymphocytic leukemia. Each CDR3 is given with its conserved first and last residue. A D gene is named only where the DNA matches it firmly. Clone size is stated in some rows and not others, as once, few, many or a class when expanded.

>TRBV5-1|.|13|few|TRBJ2-2
TGCGCCAGCAGCCTACCGACGAGCGGGGAGCTGTTTTTT
CASSLPTSGELFF
>TRBV7-3|.|12|.|TRBJ2-3
TGTGCCAGCAGCTTAACTGGAGATACGCAGTATTTT
CASSLTGDTQYF
>TRBV6-5|.|16|once|TRBJ2-5
TGTGCCAGCAGTTGGGACTTAGCGGAGGGGCGAGAGACCCAGTACTTC
CASSWDLAEGRETQYF
>TRBV11-2|.|13|.|TRBJ2-1
TGTGCCAGCAGCCCAGCAAGAAACAATGAGCAGTTCTTC
CASSPARNNEQFF
>TRBV6-1|.|15|.|TRBJ2-1
TGTGCCAGCAGTGGGGCGAGGGAGGTGGGAAATGAGCAGTTCTTC
CASSGAREVGNEQFF
>TRBV10-3|TRBD2|15|.|TRBJ2-3
TGTGCCATCAGTGATAGCGGGAGCGTCACAGATACGCAGTATTTT
CAISDSGSVTDTQYF
>TRBV27|TRBD1|14|.|TRBJ2-7
TGTGCCAGCAGTGCGGACAGGGGCTCCTACGAGCAGTACTTC
CASSADRGSYEQYF
>TRBV19|.|15|few|TRBJ2-2
TGTGCCAGTAGTATAGTCTGGGGGGCCACCGGGGAGCTGTTTTTT
CASSIVWGATGELFF
>TRBV9|TRBD1|15|.|TRBJ2-3
TGTGCCAGCAGCGCCCAGGGGGTCAGGGCAGATACGCAGTATTTT
CASSAQGVRADTQYF
>TRBV7-9|.|13|.|TRBJ2-7
TGTGCCAGCAGTAATCCCCAGGGCGCCGAGCAGTACTTC
CASSNPQGAEQYF
>TRBV6-5|.|15|.|TRBJ1-3
TGTGCCAGCAGTTACTCCGGTGATTCTGGAAACACCATATATTTT
CASSYSGDSGNTIYF
>TRBV10-3|TRBD1|13|.|TRBJ1-5
TGTGCCACCCGACAGGGGTCGGATCAGCCCCAGCATTTT
CATRQGSDQPQHF
>TRBV7-9|TRBD1|15|.|TRBJ2-3
TGTGCCAGCACCAGGGGACAGGGGGTATCAGATACGCAGTATTTT
CASTRGQGVSDTQYF
>TRBV4-2|.|19|.|TRBJ1-2
TGTGCCAGCAGCCAAGAGGGGGTTAAGGGACCAGCGGCTAACTATGGCTACACCTTC
CASSQEGVKGPAANYGYTF
>TRBV21-1|.|14|.|TRBJ2-7
TGTGCCAGCAGCAAGGGGTTTGCGGCCTACGAGCAGTACTTC
CASSKGFAAYEQYF
>TRBV29-1|.|11|few|TRBJ2-1
TGCAGCGGCCGCGGCTACAATGAGCAGTTCTTC
CSGRGYNEQFF
>TRBV30|.|15|.|TRBJ2-1
TGTGCCTGGAATCCCCTCGGCGGGATGGGCAATGAGCAGTTCTTC
CAWNPLGGMGNEQFF
>TRBV5-4|.|16|.|TRBJ2-2
TGTGCCAGCAGCTTGCCCCGCCAAGGGAACACCGGGGAGCTGTTTTTT
CASSLPRQGNTGELFF
>TRBV28|TRBD2|14|.|TRBJ2-7
TGTGCCAGCAGTCCAAGCGGGAGTCTGGGCGAGCAGTACTTC
CASSPSGSLGEQYF
>TRBV2|TRBD1|17|.|TRBJ2-7
TGTGCCAGCAGCCCAACCGGGACAGCCCCTCCGGCTAGGGAGCAGTACTTC
CASSPTGTAPPAREQYF
>TRBV5-6|.|16|.|TRBJ2-3
TGTGCCAGCAGCTTGGATTTGGGCAGGGCCACAGATACGCAGTATTTT
CASSLDLGRATDTQYF
>TRBV18|TRBD1|14|few|TRBJ1-2
TGTGCCAGCTCACCACCCCAGGGGGCGTCTGGCTACACCTTC
CASSPPQGASGYTF
>TRBV5-4|TRBD1|14|.|TRBJ1-2
TGTGCCAGCAGCACCTCAGGGGGTCACTATGGCTACACCTTC
CASSTSGGHYGYTF
>TRBV6-6|.|14|.|TRBJ1-1
TGTGCCAGCAGTTACGGCAGGGGGAACACTGAAGCTTTCTTT
CASSYGRGNTEAFF
>TRBV19|TRBD1|14|.|TRBJ2-5
TGTGCCAGTAGTATAGGGGACAGTCAAGAGACCCAGTACTTC
CASSIGDSQETQYF
>TRBV29-1|.|11|.|TRBJ2-1
TGCAGCGTCGTTACACTAACTGAGCAGTTCTTC
CSVVTLTEQFF
>TRBV5-4|TRBD1|15|once|TRBJ2-1
TGTGCCAGCAGCTCCCGGGACAGGGCTTTCAATGAGCAGTTCTTC
CASSSRDRAFNEQFF
>TRBV5-6|TRBD1|15|.|TRBJ2-3
TGTGCCAGCAGCGCGGACAGGGCTAGCACAGATACGCAGTATTTT
CASSADRASTDTQYF
>TRBV4-3|.|17|.|TRBJ2-1
TGCGCCAGCAGCCAAGAAAGGAGCGACAGGGTAGCGGCAAGGGAGTTCTTC
CASSQERSDRVAAREFF
>TRBV7-9|TRBD2|15|.|TRBJ2-7
TGTGCCAGCAGCGCCGCGGAAGCGGGAGGGTACGAGCAGTACTTC
CASSAAEAGGYEQYF
>TRBV5-1|TRBD1|15|.|TRBJ2-7
TGCGCCAGCAGCTTAGGTCCCGGGACAGGTTACGAGCAGTACTTC
CASSLGPGTGYEQYF
>TRBV13|.|14|.|TRBJ1-4
TGTGCCAGCAGCTCCGGACAGATTCGGGAAAAACTGTTTTTT
CASSSGQIREKLFF
>TRBV4-2|.|14|.|TRBJ2-7
TGTGCCAGCAGCCAAGTCCCTCAGGGTGTCGAGCAGTACTTC
CASSQVPQGVEQYF
>TRBV18|TRBD1|15|.|TRBJ2-5
TGTGCCAGCTCACTCCGGGACAGGCTCCCGGAGACCCAGTACTTC
CASSLRDRLPETQYF
>TRBV11-3|.|12|few|TRBJ2-7
TGTGCCAGCCGGAGGCGGACCTACGAGCAGTACTTC
CASRRRTYEQYF
>TRBV12-5|.|13|medium-sized|TRBJ2-1
TGTGCTAGTGGTTTCGAGTCGTACAATGAGCAGTTCTTC
CASGFESYNEQFF
>TRBV28|.|14|.|TRBJ1-5
TGTGCCAGCAGTTTTGCCGGGGGCAATCAGCCCCAGCATTTT
CASSFAGGNQPQHF
>TRBV6-1|TRBD2|16|few|TRBJ2-2
TGTGCCAGCAGTGAAACTCTAGCGGGAGTGGTCGGGGAGCTGTTTTTT
CASSETLAGVVGELFF
>TRBV5-1|.|15|.|TRBJ2-3
TGCGCCAGCAGCTTTAGTCAGGGGTGGGCAGATACGCAGTATTTT
CASSFSQGWADTQYF
>TRBV7-2|.|15|few|TRBJ1-5
TGTGCCAGCAGCCACAGGGCGGGAGCGGGTCAGCCCCAGCATTTT
CASSHRAGAGQPQHF
>TRBV2|.|10|.|TRBJ2-3
TGTGCCAGCAGGGCTAGTGTGCAGTATTTT
CASRASVQYF
>TRBV11-2|TRBD2|16|.|TRBJ2-1
TGTGCCAGCAGCCCCCCGACTAGCTGGAATAGGGGTGAGCAGTTCTTC
CASSPPTSWNRGEQFF
>TRBV2|.|10|.|TRBJ1-4
TGTGCCAGCAGCCGTGAAAAACTGTTTTTT
CASSREKLFF
>TRBV5-1|.|13|once|TRBJ2-2
TGCGCCAGCAGCTTGTTAGGGTCCGGGGAGCTGTTTTTT
CASSLLGSGELFF
>TRBV6-6|.|12|few|TRBJ1-2
TGTGCCAGCAGCTCCGGTCACTATGGCTACACCTTC
CASSSGHYGYTF
>TRBV7-9|TRBD2|13|.|TRBJ2-7
TGTGCCAGCAGCAAAGCGGGAGCTAACGAGCAGTACTTC
CASSKAGANEQYF
>TRBV6-1|.|15|few|TRBJ2-5
TGTGCCAGCAGTGAATCTCCGGGTGTCAAGTGGACCCAGTACTTC
CASSESPGVKWTQYF
>TRBV4-1|.|15|few|TRBJ1-5
TGCGCCAGCAGCCAAGTTGGAGGGAGCAATCAGCCCCAGCATTTT
CASSQVGGSNQPQHF
>TRBV28|TRBD2|15|.|TRBJ2-1
TGTGCCAGCAGTTGGCGCGGGAGTTTAGACAATGAGCAGTTCTTC
CASSWRGSLDNEQFF
>TRBV29-1|.|10|.|TRBJ1-1
TGCAGCGTCAGGGAAAGTGTTGCTTTCTTT
CSVRESVAFF
>TRBV28|TRBD1|14|.|TRBJ2-3
TGTGCCAGCACCACACAGGGGTCTGGAGATACGCAGTATTTT
CASTTQGSGDTQYF
>TRBV6-5|TRBD1|13|once|TRBJ1-5
TGTGCCACCAGGACAGGTAGCAATCAGCCCCAGCATTTT
CATRTGSNQPQHF
>TRBV2|.|15|.|TRBJ1-4
TGTGCCAGCAGTTCTCCGGGGTGGACTAATGAAAAACTGTTTTTT
CASSSPGWTNEKLFF